This TCR beta chain derives from a study of blood T cell repertoires in COVID-19. At the level of the study: In each case, the material was cDNA or gDNA derived from T cells, B-cell-depleted T cells, or PBMCs.

Authors' analysis steps: The authors estimated nucleated cell counts from reference gene primer amplification. This table comes from immunoSEQ multiplex PCR, and its TCRdb copy is limited to in-frame clones, with some not included. That table furnishes V, J and clone size, whereas the DNA furnished D and trimming. The data hold around 300,000 clones, with roughly 90% observed a single time. Germline loops: CDR1 LNHDA, CDR2 SQIVND (reference sequence). The CDR3 is 22 amino acids. V dropped 5 bases and J dropped 0; count of bases not matched to a gene: 20. The V and J genes are TRBV19 and TRBJ2-1, with TRBD2 matching over 12 bases. The sequenced sample was peripheral blood. This sequence was found in a woman in her 40s who had recovered from COVID-19. The CDR3 protein is CASSPLRLAGELTTGSYNEQFF. The CDR3 DNA reads as TGTGCCAGTAGTCCCCTCAGACTAGCGGGAGAGCTAACGACGGGCTCCTACAATGAGCAGTTCTTC. Using reference TRBV19 and TRBJ2-1 for the parts outside the CDR3, the full variable domain is DGGITQSPKYLFRKEGQNVTLSCEQNLNHDAMYWYRQDPGQGLRLIYYSQIVNDFQKGDIAEGYSVSREKKESFPLTVTSAQKNPTAFYLCASSPLRLAGELTTGSYNEQFFGPGTRLTVL.